The 22 T cell receptor beta chains below come from one sample, sequenced in a study of response to subunit inactivated influenza vaccine. TCRdb reprocessed the RT-PCR reads with MiXCR, giving one entry per CDR3 protein. The table records 500,000 or so distinct CDR3 sequences, 15% to 20% of them present only once. The sequenced sample was CD4+ T cells sorted from PBMCs, obtained less than 30 months after vaccination. These receptors all come from a man in his fifties or sixties who received an inactivated influenza vaccine.

There are a few counts of this clonotype. CDR3 loop: CASSPRRKNTDTQYF. For the CDR3, the DNA is TGTGCCAGCAGCCCCCGTAGGAAAAACACAGATACGCAGTATTTT. The chain combines TRBV7-2 with TRBJ2-3; D call uncertain. The CDR3 extends over 15 amino acids. Germline V gene lookup returns CDR1 SGHTA and CDR2 FQGNSA. V was clipped by 5 bases and J by 2 bases, with 14 bases between them.

A few counts support this clonotype. V usage is TRBV29-1 and J usage is TRBJ2-4; perhaps D is TRBD1 or TRBD2 (5 bases each). Looked up from germline, CDR1 is SQVTM and CDR2 is ANQGSEA. There are 14 residues in the CDR3. V lost 4 bases, J lost 5 bases, and 15 bases lay in between. The CDR3 protein is CSVGPGTTENIQYF. The DNA of the CDR3 is TGCAGCGTTGGCCCCGGGACCACGGAAAACATTCAGTACTTC. The full variable domain, in which reference TRBV29-1 and TRBJ2-4 provide the parts outside the CDR3, is SAVISQKPSRDICQRGTSLTIQCQVDSQVTMMFWYRQQPGQSLTLIATANQGSEATYESGFVIDKFPISRPNLTFSTLTVSNMSPEDSSIYLCSVGPGTTENIQYFGAGTRLSVL.

This clonotype occurred many times. This chain uses TRBV2 with TRBJ2-2; TRBD1 matches at 8 bases. The CDR3 loop spans 14 amino acids. Germline trimming cut 2 bases from V and 12 bases from J; bases unmatched to any gene: 8. Looked up from germline, CDR1 is SNHLY and CDR2 is FYNNEI. The chain's CDR3 is CASSERQGIAKLFF. CDR3 sequence (DNA): TGTGCCAGCAGTGAACGACAGGGGATCGCGAAGCTGTTTTTT.

The V call is TRBV14, the J call TRBJ2-5; TRBD1 matches 9 bases. Per germline, CDR1 SGHDN and CDR2 FVKESK. Trimming took 4 bases from V and 4 from J; bases not matched to a gene: 16. CDR3 length equals 18 residues. As DNA, the CDR3 is TGTGCCAGCAGCCCTCACCCCTGGACAGGGGTCCTGGGAGAGACCCAGTACTTC. This sequence encodes CASSPHPWTGVLGETQYF.

The chain couples TRBV7-9 to TRBJ2-1; TRBD2 matches 8 bases. The ends lost 3 bases at V and 7 bases at J; junction bases unmatched: 14. There are 17 residues in the CDR3. Germline CDR1 reads SEHNR; CDR2 reads FQNEAQ (reference sequence). CDR3 nucleotide sequence: TGTGCCAGCAGCTTCTCAGTAGCGGGGCTCCAAGAGAATGAGCAGTTCTTC. Its protein is CASSFSVAGLQENEQFF. Complete variable domain (other parts from reference TRBV7-9 and TRBJ2-1): DTGVSQNPRHKITKRGQNVTFRCDPISEHNRLYWYRQTLGQGPEFLTYFQNEAQLEKSRLLSDRFSAERPKGSFSTLEIQRTEQGDSAMYLCASSFSVAGLQENEQFFGPGTRLTVL.

Many counts were recorded for this clonotype. The chain employs TRBV20-1 and TRBJ2-3, with 7 positions matching TRBD2. After removal of 0 bases from V and 3 bases from J, the junction contained 3 bases not matched to a gene. There are 14 residues in the CDR3. Looked up from germline, CDR1 is DFQATT and CDR2 is SNEGSKA (reference sequence). The CDR3 region is CSARDTGRTDTQYF. CDR3 DNA sequence: TGCAGTGCTAGAGATACCGGGAGGACAGATACGCAGTATTTT.

The rearrangement links TRBV25-1 to TRBJ2-3, with TRBD2 matching over 8 bases. CDR1 and CDR2 (germline): MGHDK, SYGVNS. V lost 8 bases, J lost 11 bases, and 15 bases stayed unmatched. This CDR3 spans 14 amino acids. CDR3 region: CASGPGGSRYVQYF. In nucleotides, the CDR3 is TGTGCCAGCGGCCCGGGGGGGTCCCGGTATGTGCAGTATTTT.

Only a few counts were recorded for this clonotype. This chain uses TRBV7-9 with TRBJ2-7, with a weak D call TRBD1 (6 bases). The V and J ends lost 5 bases and 3 bases respectively, with 11 bases between them. Germline CDR1 reads SEHNR; CDR2 reads FQNEAQ (reference sequence). The CDR3 loop spans 13 amino acids. CDR3 region: CASSRTESYEQYF. The CDR3 DNA reads as TGTGCCAGCAGCCGGACAGAGAGCTACGAGCAGTACTTC. Full variable domain (rest looked up from reference TRBV7-9 and TRBJ2-7): DTGVSQNPRHKITKRGQNVTFRCDPISEHNRLYWYRQTLGQGPEFLTYFQNEAQLEKSRLLSDRFSAERPKGSFSTLEIQRTEQGDSAMYLCASSRTESYEQYFGPGTRLTVT.

The chain has TRBV12-3 or TRBV12-4 and TRBJ2-7; the D is unclear. Trimming left V 5 bases short and J 0 bases short, with 8 bases between. The CDR3 loop spans 13 amino acids. The CDR3 sequence is CASSQTDSYEQYF. Written as DNA, the CDR3 is TGTGCCAGCAGTCAAACGGACTCCTACGAGCAGTACTTC.

This clonotype appeared a few times. The rearrangement uses TRBV5-1 and TRBJ2-2; D is ambiguous. The CDR3 has 14 residues. The germline V gene has CDR1 SGHRS and CDR2 YFSETQ. V gave up 5 bases and J gave up 1 base, with 9 bases separating them. The CDR3 loop is CASSPPENTGELFF. In nucleotides, the CDR3 is TGCGCCAGCAGTCCCCCAGAGAACACCGGGGAGCTGTTTTTT.

The chain is built from TRBV20-1 and TRBJ2-5, with D perhaps assigned TRBD1 or TRBD2 (5 bases each). This CDR3 spans 11 amino acids. CDR1 is DFQATT, CDR2 SNEGSKA, per germline (reference sequence). V was shortened by 5 bases and J by 2 bases, with 6 bases between the two germline ends. The DNA for the CDR3 is TGCAGTGCTGGGGGTCAAGAGACCCAGTACTTC. Translated: CSAGGQETQYF.

The chain uses TRBV20-1 and TRBJ2-3, with 9 positions matching TRBD2. Germline CDR1 DFQATT, CDR2 SNEGSKA (reference sequence). Unmatched junction bases numbered 13, after V lost 4 bases and J lost 2 bases. This CDR3 contains 17 residues. The CDR3 coding sequence is TGCAGTGCTACACAACTAATTAGCGGGAGAGACACAGATACGCAGTATTTT. It codes for CSATQLISGRDTDTQYF.

The V gene is TRBV5-1, the J gene TRBJ1-2; tentative D call: TRBD1 (6 bases). The ends were cut back, 0 bases at V and 4 bases at J, with 19 bases in the middle. Germline lookup yields CDR1 SGHRS and CDR2 YFSETQ. CDR3 size: 17 residues. The CDR3 loop reads CASSLVPDRPGVYGYTF. CDR3 sequence (DNA): TGCGCCAGCAGCTTGGTACCAGACAGGCCCGGGGTCTATGGCTACACCTTC.

This sequence joins TRBV4-2 and TRBJ2-4; D unresolved. V was shortened by 2 bases and J by 3 bases, with 11 bases between the two germline ends. CDR1 and CDR2 (germline): LGHNA, YNFKEQ. The CDR3 extends over 15 amino acids. CDR3 residues: CASSQLPQDKNIQYF. The CDR3 region has the DNA TGTGCCAGCAGCCAATTGCCTCAGGACAAAAACATTCAGTACTTC.

The chain carries TRBV12-3 or TRBV12-4 and TRBJ2-1; D gene unclear. Trimming removed 1 base at V and 2 bases at J, with 9 bases between. This CDR3 comprises 15 residues. The CDR3 DNA sequence: TGTGCCAGCAGTTTAGATTTTGGAGCCTACAATGAGCAGTTCTTC. It translates to CASSLDFGAYNEQFF.

In DNA, the CDR3 is TGTGCCAGCAGCTTATTCATCAGGGAGACCCAGTACTTC. Amino acid sequence: CASSLFIRETQYF. V gene TRBV7-6 combines with J gene TRBJ2-5; D not certain. CDR1 SGHVS and CDR2 FNYEAQ come from the germline V gene. The length of the CDR3 is 13 residues. V was trimmed by 2 bases and J by 5 bases, leaving 9 bases between them.

The CDR3 DNA sequence: TGCGCCAGCAGCTTTCAAGGGACATACCTGGATACGCAGTATTTT. Amino acids: CASSFQGTYLDTQYF. The chain joins TRBV5-1 to TRBJ2-3, with TRBD1 as a possible D gene (6 bases). The V gene lost 2 bases and the J gene lost 6 bases, with 16 bases spanning the gap. The V gene's germline CDR1 is SGHRS and CDR2 YFSETQ. There are 15 residues in the CDR3.

This clonotype came up many times. This sequence joins TRBV12-3 or TRBV12-4 and TRBJ1-5; no clear D. The CDR3 is 14 amino acids. V was trimmed by 8 bases and J by 2 bases, leaving 13 bases between them. CDR3 amino acids: CASSLTTGNQPQHF. The DNA of the CDR3 is TGTGCCAGCTCCTTAACGACGGGCAATCAGCCCCAGCATTTT.

At least ten counts were recorded for this clonotype. The chain combines TRBV6-2 or TRBV6-3 with TRBJ2-1; 10 bases line up with TRBD2. Per germline, CDR1 MNHEY and CDR2 SVGEGT. Trimming took 0 bases from V and 1 from J; bases not matched to a gene: 3. The CDR3 runs to 17 residues. The CDR3 loop reads CASSYSASGSSYNEQFF. For the CDR3, the DNA is TGTGCCAGCAGTTACTCGGCTAGCGGGAGTTCCTACAATGAGCAGTTCTTC.

This clonotype was seen a few times. The V and J genes are TRBV10-3 and TRBJ1-4; the D is unclear. The CDR3 contains 13 residues. Germline CDR1 and CDR2: ENHRY and SYGVKD. Trimming left V 3 bases short and J 3 bases short, with 5 bases between. The CDR3 spells CAISDSPNEKLFF. CDR3 DNA: TGTGCCATCAGTGATAGCCCTAATGAAAAACTGTTTTTT.

The CDR3 reads CASRSADSAAYGEKLFF. The CDR3 region has the DNA TGTGCCAGCAGGTCGGCCGATTCGGCAGCCTATGGTGAAAAACTGTTTTTT. This chain links TRBV7-9 with TRBJ1-4; D unresolved. The V end was cut by 6 bases, the J end by 7 bases, with 24 bases between. Germline V gene data show CDR1 as SEHNR and CDR2 as FQNEAQ (reference sequence). The CDR3 consists of 17 residues.

The genes are TRBV10-3 and TRBJ2-1; D possibly uses TRBD1 or TRBD2 (5 bases each). CDR1 is ENHRY and CDR2 is SYGVKD in the germline V gene. The CDR3 spans 13 residues. Trimming cost V 6 bases and J 7 bases, with 13 bases left between them. CDR3 amino acids: CAIRPGTANEQFF. CDR3 DNA sequence: TGTGCCATCAGGCCCGGGACGGCTAATGAGCAGTTCTTC.